This T cell receptor beta chain was identified during a study of blood T cell repertoires in COVID-19. Whole-study context: Some COVID-19 samples were acute and others convalescent; all came from the United States, Italy and Spain. PBMCs, B-cell-depleted T cells, or T cells were the source of the cDNA or gDNA that made up the material.

Within 2 weeks of study entry, exposed participants had contacted a PCR-confirmed or clinician-diagnosed COVID-19 case. As processed by the authors: Estimation of nucleated cell counts was performed using reference gene primer amplification. Sequencing used immunoSEQ multiplex PCR; TCRdb keeps in-frame clones, though not all of them. That table furnishes V, J and clone size, whereas the DNA furnished D and trimming. The sample holds fewer than 250,000 clones, approximately 90% seen once. With V trimmed by 5 bases and J by 2 bases, 7 bases remained unmatched. Germline V gives CDR1 LNHDA, CDR2 SQIVND (reference sequence). The CDR3 covers 16 residues.

The source of this sequence is a man aged 45-65 years who had been exposed to COVID-19. The sample taken for sequencing was PBMCs or T cells enriched from blood (not recorded which). This chain uses TRBV19 with TRBJ2-3; TRBD1 matches 10 bases. CDR3 sequence reads: CASSLRTGGITDTQYF. DNA for the CDR3: TGTGCCAGTAGTCTCCGGACAGGGGGGATCACAGATACGCAGTATTTT.